This T cell receptor beta chain stems from a study of blood T cell repertoires in COVID-19. The CDR3 is 15 amino acids. The J segment lost 0 bases and the V segment lost 3 bases, leaving 3 bases of the junction unmatched. Germline loops: CDR1 SGHNT, CDR2 YYREEE (reference sequence). Sequencing was performed with immunoSEQ multiplex PCR; in TCRdb, only in-frame clones are kept and a portion is missing. In the table there are approximately 330,000 clones, roughly 87% of which are singletons. Seattle researchers signed up patients amid active infection and tracked them longitudinally. The receptor comes from a man aged 30 to 45 with COVID-19, enrolled during active disease. The sequenced sample was peripheral blood. The chain couples TRBV5-4 to TRBJ1-3, with 7 bases that match TRBD1. Here the CDR3 DNA reads TGTGCCAGCAGCTCAGGGGGTAACTCTGGAAACACCATATATTTT. Encoded protein: CASSSGGNSGNTIYF. Full variable domain (outside the CDR3, taken from reference TRBV5-4 and TRBJ1-3): ETGVTQSPTHLIKTRGQQVTLRCSSQSGHNTVSWYQQALGQGPQFIFQYYREEENGRGNFPPRFSGLQFPNYSSELNVNALELDDSALYLCASSSGGNSGNTIYFGEGSWLTVV.